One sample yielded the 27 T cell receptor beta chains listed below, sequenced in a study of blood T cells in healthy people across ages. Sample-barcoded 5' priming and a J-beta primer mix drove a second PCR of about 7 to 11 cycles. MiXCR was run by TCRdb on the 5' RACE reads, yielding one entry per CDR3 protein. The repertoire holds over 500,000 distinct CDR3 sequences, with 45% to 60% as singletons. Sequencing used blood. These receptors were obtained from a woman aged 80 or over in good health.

The CDR3 sequence: CSAKGSGVEQFF. The CDR3 DNA reads as TGCAGTGCTAAGGGGTCCGGAGTGGAGCAGTTCTTC. J is TRBJ2-1 and V is TRBV20-1; D may be TRBD1 (5 bases). Trimming removed 4 bases at V and 10 bases at J, with 14 bases between. Germline assignment: CDR1 DFQATT and CDR2 SNEGSKA (reference sequence). This CDR3 spans 12 amino acids.

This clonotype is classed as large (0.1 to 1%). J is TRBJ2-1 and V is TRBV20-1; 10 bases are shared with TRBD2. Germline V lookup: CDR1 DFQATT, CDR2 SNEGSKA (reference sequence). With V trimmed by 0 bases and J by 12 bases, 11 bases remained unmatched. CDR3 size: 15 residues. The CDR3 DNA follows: TGCAGTGCTAGAGATTTAGCGGGGGGACCCGGGGGGCAGTTCTTC. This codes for CSARDLAGGPGGQFF.

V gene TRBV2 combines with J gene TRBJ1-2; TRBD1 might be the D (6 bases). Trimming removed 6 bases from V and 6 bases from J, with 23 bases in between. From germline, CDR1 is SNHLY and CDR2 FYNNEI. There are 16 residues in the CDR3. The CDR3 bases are TGTGCCAGCAGCCTCGATAGTGGCAGGGGAAAGCATGGCTACACCTTC. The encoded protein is CASSLDSGRGKHGYTF.

CDR3 bases: TGTGCCAGCAGCTACCAGGGGACCATGAACACTGAAGCTTTCTTT. Protein sequence: CASSYQGTMNTEAFF. This sequence joins TRBV7-9 and TRBJ1-1; TRBD1 might be the D (6 bases). The CDR3 spans 15 residues. V shed 4 bases and J shed 0 bases, with 12 bases lying between them. Germline V CDR1 and CDR2: SEHNR, FQNEAQ (reference sequence).

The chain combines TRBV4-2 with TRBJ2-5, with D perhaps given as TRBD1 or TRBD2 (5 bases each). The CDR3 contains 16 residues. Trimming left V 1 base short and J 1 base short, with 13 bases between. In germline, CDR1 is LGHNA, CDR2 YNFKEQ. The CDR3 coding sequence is TGTGCCAGCAGCCAAGCTCTCCGGGGCCCCCAAGAGACCCAGTACTTC. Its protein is CASSQALRGPQETQYF.

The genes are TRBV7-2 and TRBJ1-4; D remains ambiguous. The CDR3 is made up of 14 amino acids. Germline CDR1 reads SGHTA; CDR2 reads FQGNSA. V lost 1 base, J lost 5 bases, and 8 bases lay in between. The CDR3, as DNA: TGTGCCAGCAGCTTAGTCGTGGTCAATGAAAAACTGTTTTTT. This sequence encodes CASSLVVVNEKLFF.

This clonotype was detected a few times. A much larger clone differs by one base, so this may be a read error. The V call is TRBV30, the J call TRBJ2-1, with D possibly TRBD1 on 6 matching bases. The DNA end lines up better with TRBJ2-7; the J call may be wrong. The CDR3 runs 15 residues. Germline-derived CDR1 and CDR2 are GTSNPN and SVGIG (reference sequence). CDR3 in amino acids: CAWSRARGLSNEQYF. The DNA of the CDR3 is TGTGCCTGGAGTCGCGCCAGGGGCTTGAGCAATGAGCAGTACTTC.

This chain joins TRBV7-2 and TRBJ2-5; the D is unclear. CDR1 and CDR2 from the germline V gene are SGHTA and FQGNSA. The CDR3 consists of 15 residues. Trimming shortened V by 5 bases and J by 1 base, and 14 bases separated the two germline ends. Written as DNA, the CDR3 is TGTGCCAGCAGCCCGCCCGTGGCGGCCCAAGAGACCCAGTACTTC. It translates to CASSPPVAAQETQYF.

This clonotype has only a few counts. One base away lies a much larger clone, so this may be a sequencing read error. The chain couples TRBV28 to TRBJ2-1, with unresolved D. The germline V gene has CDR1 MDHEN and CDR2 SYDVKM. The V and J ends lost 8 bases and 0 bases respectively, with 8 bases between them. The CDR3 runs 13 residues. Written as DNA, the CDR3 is TGTGCCAGCGGTCCCCCCTCCTACAATGAGCAGTTCTTC. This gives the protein CASGPPSYNEQFF.

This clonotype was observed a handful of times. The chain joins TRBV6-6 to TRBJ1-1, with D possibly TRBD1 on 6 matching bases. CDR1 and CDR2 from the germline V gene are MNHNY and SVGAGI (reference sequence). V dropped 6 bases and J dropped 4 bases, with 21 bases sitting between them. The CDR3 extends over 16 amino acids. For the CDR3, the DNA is TGTGCCAGCAGCCCCGGACAGCGGGTAGGGAGCACTGAAGCTTTCTTT. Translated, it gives CASSPGQRVGSTEAFF.

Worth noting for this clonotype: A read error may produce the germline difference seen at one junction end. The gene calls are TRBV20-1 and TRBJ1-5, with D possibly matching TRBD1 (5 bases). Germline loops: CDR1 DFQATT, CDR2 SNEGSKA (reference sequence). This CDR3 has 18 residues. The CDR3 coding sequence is TGCAGTGCTGGAGATCCAAATTCCGGGACTCTTGGGTTCCAGCCCCAGCATTTT. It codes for CSAGDPNSGTLGFQPQHF.

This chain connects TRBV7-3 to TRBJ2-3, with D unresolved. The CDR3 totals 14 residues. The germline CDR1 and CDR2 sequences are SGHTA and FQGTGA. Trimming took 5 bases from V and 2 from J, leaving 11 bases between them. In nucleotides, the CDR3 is TGTGCCAGCAGCCGAACAGATTTCACAGATACGCAGTATTTT. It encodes CASSRTDFTDTQYF.

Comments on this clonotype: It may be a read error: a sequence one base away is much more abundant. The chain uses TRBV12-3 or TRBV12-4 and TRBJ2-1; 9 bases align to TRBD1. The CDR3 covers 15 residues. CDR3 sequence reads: CAGSLGQGRYNEQFF. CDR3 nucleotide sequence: TGTGCCGGCAGTTTAGGACAGGGGCGCTACAATGAGCAGTTCTTC.

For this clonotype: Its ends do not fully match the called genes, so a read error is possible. For the CDR3, the DNA is TGCGCCAGCAGTCAGGGGGCTGAAAACATTCAGTACTTC. This translates into CASSQGAENIQYF. The chain employs TRBV28 and TRBJ2-7, with 8 bases matching TRBD1. The J call is in doubt because the DNA end fits TRBJ2-4 better. Germline lookup yields CDR1 MDHEN and CDR2 SYDVKM. The length of the CDR3 is 13 residues.

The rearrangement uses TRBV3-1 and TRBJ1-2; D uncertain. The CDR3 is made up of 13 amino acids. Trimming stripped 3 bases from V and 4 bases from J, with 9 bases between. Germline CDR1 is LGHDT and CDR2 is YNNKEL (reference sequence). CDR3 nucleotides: TGTGCCAGCAGCCAGGCGGCCCCCTATGGCTACACCTTC. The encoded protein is CASSQAAPYGYTF.

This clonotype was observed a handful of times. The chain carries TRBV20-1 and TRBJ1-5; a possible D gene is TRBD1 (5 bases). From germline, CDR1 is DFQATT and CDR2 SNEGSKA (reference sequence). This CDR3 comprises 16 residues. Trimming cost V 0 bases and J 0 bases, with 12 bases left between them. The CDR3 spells CSARDWDGASNQPQHF. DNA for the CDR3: TGCAGTGCTAGAGATTGGGATGGGGCTAGCAATCAGCCCCAGCATTTT.

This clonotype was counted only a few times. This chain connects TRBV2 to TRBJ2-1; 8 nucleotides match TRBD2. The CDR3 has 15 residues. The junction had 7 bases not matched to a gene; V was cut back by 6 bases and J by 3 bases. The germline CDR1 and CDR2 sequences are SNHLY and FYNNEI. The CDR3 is CASRESGSFYNEQFF. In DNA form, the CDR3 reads TGTGCCAGCAGAGAAAGCGGGAGTTTCTACAATGAGCAGTTCTTC. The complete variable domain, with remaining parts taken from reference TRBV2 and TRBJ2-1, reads EPEVTQTPSHQVTQMGQEVILRCVPISNHLYFYWYRQILGQKVEFLVSFYNNEISEKSEIFDDQFSVERPDGSNFTLKIRSTKLEDSAMYFCASRESGSFYNEQFFGPGTRLTVL.

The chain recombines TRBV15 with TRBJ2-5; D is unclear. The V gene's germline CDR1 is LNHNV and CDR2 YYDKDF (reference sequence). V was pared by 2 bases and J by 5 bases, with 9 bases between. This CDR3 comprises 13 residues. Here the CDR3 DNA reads TGTGCCACCAGCAGACAGGTTCAGGAGACCCAGTACTTC. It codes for CATSRQVQETQYF.

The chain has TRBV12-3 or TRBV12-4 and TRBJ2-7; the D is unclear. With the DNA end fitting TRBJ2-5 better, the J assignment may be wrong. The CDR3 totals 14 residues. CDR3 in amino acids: CASSPSAARETQYF. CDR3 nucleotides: TGTGCCAGCAGTCCGAGCGCAGCTCGAGAGACCCAGTACTTC.

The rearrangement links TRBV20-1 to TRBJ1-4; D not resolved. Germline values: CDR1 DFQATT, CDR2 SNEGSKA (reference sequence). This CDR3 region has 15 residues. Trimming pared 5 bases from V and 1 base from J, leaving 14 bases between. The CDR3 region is CSALRMRVTNEKLFF. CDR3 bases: TGCAGTGCTCTCAGAATGAGGGTAACTAATGAAAAACTGTTTTTT.

CDR3 nucleotides: TGTGCCAGCAGTGAAGCTCGAAACACAGATACGCAGTATTTT. It codes for CASSEARNTDTQYF. V usage is TRBV2 and J usage is TRBJ2-3; no firm D call. The CDR3 runs to 14 residues. From germline, CDR1 is SNHLY and CDR2 FYNNEI. Between the trimmed V and J ends, which lost 0 bases and 2 bases, there was a span of 6 bases.

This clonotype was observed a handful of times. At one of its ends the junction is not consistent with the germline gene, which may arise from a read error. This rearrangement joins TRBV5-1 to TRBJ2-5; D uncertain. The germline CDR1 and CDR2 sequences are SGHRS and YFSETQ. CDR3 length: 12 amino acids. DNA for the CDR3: TGCGCCGGCAGCTTTAGTGGGGAGACCCAGTACTTC. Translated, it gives CAGSFSGETQYF.

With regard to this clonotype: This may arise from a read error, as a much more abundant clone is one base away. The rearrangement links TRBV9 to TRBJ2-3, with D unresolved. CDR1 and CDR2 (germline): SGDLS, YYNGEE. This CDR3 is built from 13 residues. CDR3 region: CTSSVEVADTQYF. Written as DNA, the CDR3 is TGTACCAGCAGCGTAGAAGTTGCAGATACGCAGTATTTT. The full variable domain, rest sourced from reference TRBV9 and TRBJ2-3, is DSGVTQTPKHLITATGQRVTLRCSPRSGDLSVYWYQQSLDQGLQFLIQYYNGEERAKGNILERFSAQQFPDLHSELNLSSLELGDSALYFCTSSVEVADTQYFGPGTRLTVL.

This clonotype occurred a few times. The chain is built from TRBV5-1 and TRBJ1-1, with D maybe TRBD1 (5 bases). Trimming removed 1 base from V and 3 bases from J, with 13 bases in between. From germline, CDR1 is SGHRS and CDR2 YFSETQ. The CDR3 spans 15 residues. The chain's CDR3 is CASSLFGQGDTEAFF. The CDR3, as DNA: TGCGCCAGCAGCTTGTTTGGCCAGGGCGACACTGAAGCTTTCTTT.

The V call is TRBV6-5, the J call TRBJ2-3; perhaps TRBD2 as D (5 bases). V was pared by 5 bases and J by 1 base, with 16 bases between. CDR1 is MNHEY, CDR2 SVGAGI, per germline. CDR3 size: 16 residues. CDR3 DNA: TGTGCCAGCAGTAACCTCGGGGTCCGGGGCACAGATACGCAGTATTTT. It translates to CASSNLGVRGTDTQYF.

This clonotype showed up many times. The CDR3 spells CASSGGGSYNEQFF. In nucleotides, the CDR3 is TGTGCCAGCAGTGGGGGGGGATCCTACAATGAGCAGTTCTTC. The chain has TRBV12-3 or TRBV12-4 and TRBJ2-1, with TRBD2 matching 7 bases. V shed 5 bases, J shed 1 base, and the junction held 2 bases outside the gene matches. CDR3 length: 14 residues.

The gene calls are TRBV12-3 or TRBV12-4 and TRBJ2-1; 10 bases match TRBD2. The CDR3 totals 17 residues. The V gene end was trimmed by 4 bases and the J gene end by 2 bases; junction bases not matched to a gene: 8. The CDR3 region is CASSSTPSGGPYNEQFF. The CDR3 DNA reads TGTGCCAGCAGTTCCACCCCTAGCGGGGGACCCTACAATGAGCAGTTCTTC.